Sequencing of this T cell receptor beta chain was carried out in a study of monozygotic twins with inflammatory bowel disease. General observations from the study: No detectable difference in repertoire similarity separated concordant from discordant twins, possibly as a result of limited power.

Details on this clonotype: The antigen is undetermined.

Every TCR library drew on 3500 ng of total RNA. Using the 5' RACE reads, TCRdb records one entry per CDR3 protein without DNA. The sample holds more than 300,000 distinct CDR3 sequences. This clonotype was sampled from a human donor with ulcerative colitis or Crohn's disease, or a healthy co-twin of an affected twin (not recorded which). The specimen was blood.

The CDR3 loop reads CAWSALTGGGEQFF. This chain uses TRBV30 with TRBJ2-1; TCRdb names TRBD1, which stays unverified in the absence of DNA. CDR3 size: 14 residues. The germline gives CDR1 GTSNPN, CDR2 SVGIG (reference sequence).